The rows below give T cell receptor beta chains drawn from one sample of a study of early T cells in non-severe SARS-CoV-2 infection. TCRdb redid the calling of the 5' RACE reads with MiXCR, one entry per CDR3 protein. This sample carries about 27,000 distinct CDR3 sequences, roughly 5.9% of them seen once, and the ten largest clones take about 0.9%. Sequencing was performed on whole blood. Receptor source: an adult who was a healthcare worker with PCR-confirmed SARS-CoV-2 infection or an uninfected control (not recorded which). The conserved cysteine and the conserved F or W are not part of the CDR3 here.

CDR3 protein: ASSYSTGQYNEQF
J gene: TRBJ2-1
V gene: TRBV6-2/TRBV6-3
CDR3 length: 13

CDR3 protein: SVESLAGGSEQY
J gene: TRBJ2-7
V gene: TRBV29-1
CDR3 length: 12

CDR3 protein: ASSLGSFPMELF
J gene: TRBJ2-2
V gene: TRBV28
CDR3 length: 12

CDR3 protein: ASSLYPTSYEQY
J gene: TRBJ2-7
V gene: TRBV27
CDR3 length: 12

CDR3 protein: ASSSSRDETQY
J gene: TRBJ2-5
V gene: TRBV6-2/TRBV6-3
CDR3 length: 11

CDR3 protein: ASSRAGAILGTQY
J gene: TRBJ2-5
V gene: TRBV6-2/TRBV6-3
CDR3 length: 13

CDR3 protein: ASRGGGTEAF
J gene: TRBJ1-1
V gene: TRBV12-3/TRBV12-4
CDR3 length: 10

CDR3 protein: ASSLGQGLSYEQY
J gene: TRBJ2-7
V gene: TRBV28
CDR3 length: 13

CDR3 protein: ASSLGASDEQF
J gene: TRBJ2-1
V gene: TRBV7-8
CDR3 length: 11

CDR3 protein: ASAGQGEGAF
J gene: TRBJ1-1
V gene: TRBV28
CDR3 length: 10

CDR3 protein: ASGLKEYGQF
J gene: TRBJ2-1
V gene: TRBV12-5
CDR3 length: 10

CDR3 protein: ASSVTGGNEQY
J gene: TRBJ2-7
V gene: TRBV19
CDR3 length: 11

CDR3 protein: ASTGLASTDTQY
J gene: TRBJ2-3
V gene: TRBV6-2/TRBV6-3
CDR3 length: 12

CDR3 protein: ASSFGGAPETQY
J gene: TRBJ2-5
V gene: TRBV12-3/TRBV12-4
CDR3 length: 12

CDR3 protein: ASSISLAGVREQY
J gene: TRBJ2-7
V gene: TRBV19
CDR3 length: 13

CDR3 protein: ASSQLGAPDTQY
J gene: TRBJ2-3
V gene: TRBV6-5
CDR3 length: 12

CDR3 protein: ASSVAGYHSDTQY
J gene: TRBJ2-3
V gene: TRBV9
CDR3 length: 13

CDR3 protein: ASRDRGDQPQH
J gene: TRBJ1-5
V gene: TRBV12-3/TRBV12-4
CDR3 length: 11

CDR3 protein: ASTTGQGVAQPQH
J gene: TRBJ1-5
V gene: TRBV2
CDR3 length: 13

CDR3 protein: ASSVRTEKSEKLF
J gene: TRBJ1-4
V gene: TRBV7-9
CDR3 length: 13

CDR3 protein: AGRQDLNTGELF
J gene: TRBJ2-2
V gene: TRBV28
CDR3 length: 12

CDR3 protein: ASAFTGLAEAF
J gene: TRBJ1-1
V gene: TRBV12-5
CDR3 length: 11

CDR3 protein: ASSSRRTANSYNEQF
J gene: TRBJ2-1
V gene: TRBV11-2
CDR3 length: 15